This TCR beta chain appears in the sequencing data of a study of technical replicates of blood from a few donors. Trimming shortened V by 2 bases and J by 3 bases, and 14 bases separated the two germline ends. This CDR3 has 15 amino acids. CDR1 MGHDK and CDR2 SYGVNS come from the germline V gene. Method: immunoSEQ multiplex PCR; TCRdb's copy keeps in-frame clones and lacks some. The profile shows under 90,000 clones, just under 95% of them singletons. Sample: T cells isolated from PBMCs. The chain joins TRBV25-1 to TRBJ2-7; TRBD1 is a possible D gene (6 bases). The TCR sequence derives from a human donor in good health. In DNA form, the CDR3 reads TGTGCCAGCAGTGAAAGTGGGGGCCCAGTCTACGAGCAGTACTTC. This codes for CASSESGGPVYEQYF.